Listed here is a single TCR beta chain. In the original workflow: How many nucleated cells were present was estimated from reference gene primer amplification. Some clones are missing from TCRdb's copy, which holds only in-frame ones; the method was immunoSEQ multiplex PCR. The D gene and trimming were derived from the DNA, and the V and J assignments and clone size from that table. The repertoire has roughly 410,000 clones, around 87% of them found once; the top ten carry over 2%. The record originates from a study of blood T cell repertoires in COVID-19. Trimming cost V 5 bases and J 2 bases; bases outside gene matches: 8. The CDR3 extends over 14 amino acids. Germline CDR1 SQVTM, CDR2 ANQGSEA.

The sample comprised peripheral blood. The chain couples TRBV29-1 to TRBJ2-5; 7 positions match TRBD1. The clonotype was recovered from a woman aged 55-69 years with COVID-19, enrolled during active disease. CDR3 in DNA: TGCAGCGTTCGCAACAGGGGAACTCAAGAGACCCAGTACTTC. This sequence encodes CSVRNRGTQETQYF.